This TCR beta chain came from a study of blood T cell repertoires in COVID-19. At the level of the study: Samples taken during acute and convalescent COVID-19 were collected in the United States, Italy and Spain.

The CDR3 totals 14 residues. Germline-derived CDR1 and CDR2 are SGHVS and FNYEAQ. J gave up 1 base and V 3 bases, and 1 base lay outside the gene matches. Cohort placement rested on clinical history that participants reported themselves. A remark on this clone: This CDR3 is also generated by other DNA sequences in the sample.

Assay: immunoSEQ multiplex PCR; the TCRdb copy retains only in-frame clones and omits some. The data contain a few hundred thousand clones, roughly 90% of them singletons. The sequenced sample consisted of PBMCs or T cells enriched from blood (not recorded which). This clonotype was obtained from a woman younger than 30 with acute COVID-19. This chain uses TRBV7-6 with TRBJ2-3; 7 bases map to TRBD2. CDR3 coding DNA: TGTGCCAGCAGCTTGGCGGGGGGCACAGATACGCAGTATTTT. It codes for CASSLAGGTDTQYF.